This entry is about one TCR beta chain. Its antigen is still unknown. This specimen belongs to a study of early T cells in non-severe SARS-CoV-2 infection. About the research overall: It was bulk RNA from unsorted whole blood that was sequenced, and the chains were unpaired. General observations from the study: Matching against VDJdb likely underestimated virus-specific expansions, favoring anti-spike CD8.

CDR1 and CDR2 (germline): DFQATT, SNEGSKA (reference sequence). V lost 6 bases and J 5 bases, leaving 14 bases between the germline ends. CDR3 length equals 12 residues. Each cDNA molecule carried a unique molecular identifier. TCRdb re-derived calls from the 5' RACE reads in MiXCR, one entry per CDR3 protein. The sample carries 55,000 or so distinct CDR3 sequences, approximately 6.2% recorded once. Source material: whole blood. This rearrangement joins TRBV20-1 to TRBJ2-7; the D gene is possibly TRBD2 (5 bases). This TCR was recovered from an adult who was a healthcare worker with PCR-confirmed SARS-CoV-2 infection or an uninfected control (not recorded which). In nucleotides, the CDR3 is TGCAGTGCGCATGCGGGTAGAAACGAGCAGTACTTC. This sequence encodes CSAHAGRNEQYF.